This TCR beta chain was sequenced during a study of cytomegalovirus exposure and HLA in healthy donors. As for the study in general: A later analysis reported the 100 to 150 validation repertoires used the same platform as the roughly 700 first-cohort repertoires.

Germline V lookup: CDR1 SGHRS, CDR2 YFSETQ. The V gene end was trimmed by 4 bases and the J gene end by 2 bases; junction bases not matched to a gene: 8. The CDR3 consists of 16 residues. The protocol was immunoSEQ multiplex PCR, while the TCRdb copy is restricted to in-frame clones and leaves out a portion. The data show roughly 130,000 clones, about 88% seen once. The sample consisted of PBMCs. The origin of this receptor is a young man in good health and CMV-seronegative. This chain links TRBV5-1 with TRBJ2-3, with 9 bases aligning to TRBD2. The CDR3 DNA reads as TGCGCCAGCAGCCCCAGAGCGGGAGGATCCACAGATACGCAGTATTTT. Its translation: CASSPRAGGSTDTQYF.